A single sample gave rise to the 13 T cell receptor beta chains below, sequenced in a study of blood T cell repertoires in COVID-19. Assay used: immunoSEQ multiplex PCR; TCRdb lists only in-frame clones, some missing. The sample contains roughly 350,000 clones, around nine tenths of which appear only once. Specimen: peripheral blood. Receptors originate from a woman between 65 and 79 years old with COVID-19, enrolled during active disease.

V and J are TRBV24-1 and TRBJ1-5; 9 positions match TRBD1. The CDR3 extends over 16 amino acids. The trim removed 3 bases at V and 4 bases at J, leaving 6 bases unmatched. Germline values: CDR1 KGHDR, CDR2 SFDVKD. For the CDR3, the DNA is TGTGCCACCAGTGATCCGACAGGGGGAGGAAATCAGCCCCAGCATTTT. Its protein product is CATSDPTGGGNQPQHF.

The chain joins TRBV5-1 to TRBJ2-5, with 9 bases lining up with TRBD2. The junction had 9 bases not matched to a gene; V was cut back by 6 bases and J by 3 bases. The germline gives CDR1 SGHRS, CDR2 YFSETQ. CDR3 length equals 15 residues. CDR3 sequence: CASTSGSGGEETQYF. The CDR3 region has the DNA TGCGCCAGCACCTCTGGTAGCGGGGGAGAAGAGACCCAGTACTTC.

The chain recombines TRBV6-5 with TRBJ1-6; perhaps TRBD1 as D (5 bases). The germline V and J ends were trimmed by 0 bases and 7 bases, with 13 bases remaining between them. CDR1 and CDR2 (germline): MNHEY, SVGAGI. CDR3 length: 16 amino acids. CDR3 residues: CASSYSTAGSNSPLHF. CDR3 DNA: TGTGCCAGCAGTTACTCGACGGCAGGGTCAAATTCACCCCTCCACTTT.

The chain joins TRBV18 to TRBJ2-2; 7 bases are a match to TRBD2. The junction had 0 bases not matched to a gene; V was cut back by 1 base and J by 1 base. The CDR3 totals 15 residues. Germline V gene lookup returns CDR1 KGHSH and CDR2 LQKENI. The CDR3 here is CASSPLAGNTGELFF. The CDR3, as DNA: TGTGCCAGCTCACCACTAGCGGGGAACACCGGGGAGCTGTTTTTT.

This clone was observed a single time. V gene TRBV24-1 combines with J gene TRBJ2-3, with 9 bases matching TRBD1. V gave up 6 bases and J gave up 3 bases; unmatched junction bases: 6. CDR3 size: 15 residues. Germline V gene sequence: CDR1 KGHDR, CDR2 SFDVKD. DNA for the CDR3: TGTGCCACCAGTCCTACAGGGGGCCTAACAGATACGCAGTATTTT. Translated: CATSPTGGLTDTQYF.

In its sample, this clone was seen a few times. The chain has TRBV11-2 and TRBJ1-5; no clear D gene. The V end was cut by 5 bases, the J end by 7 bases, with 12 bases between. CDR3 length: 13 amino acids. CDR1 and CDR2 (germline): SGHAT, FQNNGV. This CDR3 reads CASSLSVEQPQHF. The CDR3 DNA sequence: TGTGCCAGCAGCCTTTCCGTCGAGCAGCCCCAGCATTTT.

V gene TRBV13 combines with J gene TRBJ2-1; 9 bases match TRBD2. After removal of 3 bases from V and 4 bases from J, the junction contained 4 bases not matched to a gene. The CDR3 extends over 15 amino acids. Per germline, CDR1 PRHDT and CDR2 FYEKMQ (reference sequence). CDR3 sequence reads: CASSLSLAGYNEQFF. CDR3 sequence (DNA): TGTGCCAGCAGCTTGAGTCTAGCGGGATACAATGAGCAGTTCTTC.

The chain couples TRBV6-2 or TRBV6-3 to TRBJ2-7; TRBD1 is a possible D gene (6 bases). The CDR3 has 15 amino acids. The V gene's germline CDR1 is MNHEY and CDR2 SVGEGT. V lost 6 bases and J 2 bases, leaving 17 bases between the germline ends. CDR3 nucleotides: TGTGCCAGCAGCAAAAGACAGGTCTCTACCTACGAGCAGTACTTC. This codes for CASSKRQVSTYEQYF.

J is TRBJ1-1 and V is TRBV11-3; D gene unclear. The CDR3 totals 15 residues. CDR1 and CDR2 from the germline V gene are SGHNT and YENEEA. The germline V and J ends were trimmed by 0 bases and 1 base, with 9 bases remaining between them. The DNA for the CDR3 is TGTGCCAGCAGCTTAGATGGGCAGCCGAACACTGAAGCTTTCTTT. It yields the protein CASSLDGQPNTEAFF.

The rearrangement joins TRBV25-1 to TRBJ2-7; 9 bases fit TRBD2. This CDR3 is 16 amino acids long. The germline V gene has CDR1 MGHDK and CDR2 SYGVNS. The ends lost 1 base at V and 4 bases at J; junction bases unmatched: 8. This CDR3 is CASSELSSGGGYEQYF. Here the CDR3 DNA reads TGTGCCAGCAGTGAATTGAGTAGCGGGGGTGGGTACGAGCAGTACTTC.

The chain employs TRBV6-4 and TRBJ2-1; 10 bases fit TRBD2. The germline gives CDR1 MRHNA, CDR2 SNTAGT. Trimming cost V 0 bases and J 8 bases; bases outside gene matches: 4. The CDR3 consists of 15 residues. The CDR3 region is CASSDSSGGAYEQFF. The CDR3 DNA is TGTGCCAGCAGTGACTCGAGCGGGGGGGCCTATGAGCAGTTCTTC.

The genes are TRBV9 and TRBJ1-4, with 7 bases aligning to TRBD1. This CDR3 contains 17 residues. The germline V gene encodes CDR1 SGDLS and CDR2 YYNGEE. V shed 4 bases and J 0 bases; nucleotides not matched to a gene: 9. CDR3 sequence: CASSPRRGPATNEKLFF. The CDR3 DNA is TGTGCCAGCAGCCCTAGAAGGGGGCCCGCAACTAATGAAAAACTGTTTTTT.

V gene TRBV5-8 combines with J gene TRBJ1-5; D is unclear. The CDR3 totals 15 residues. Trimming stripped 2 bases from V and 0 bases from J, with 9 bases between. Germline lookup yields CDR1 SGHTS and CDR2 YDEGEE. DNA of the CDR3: TGTGCCAGCAGCTTTCGGCGGTATAGCAATCAGCCCCAGCATTTT. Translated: CASSFRRYSNQPQHF.